These 17 T cell receptor beta chains originate from one sample sequenced in a study of vaccination effects on CD4 cells after COVID-19. Investigators separated out CD4+ T cells once 9 to 11 days of culture had passed. These receptors have no known antigen. Method: immunoSEQ multiplex PCR; TCRdb's copy keeps in-frame clones and lacks some. The profile covers 25,000 to 35,000 clones, with around two thirds appearing a single time and about 4% taken by the ten largest. The starting material was CD4+ T cells from PBMCs cultured without peptide, obtained before COVID-19 vaccination. The receptors were sampled from a human donor who received a COVID-19 vaccine.

V and J are TRBV5-6 and TRBJ1-6; D gene unclear. Germline V gives CDR1 SGHDT, CDR2 YYEEEE. V gave up 4 bases and J gave up 0 bases, with 8 bases separating them. The CDR3 has 15 amino acids. For the CDR3, the DNA is TGTGCCAGCAGCAGGTGGGTCTCCTATAATTCACCCCTCCACTTT. Protein sequence: CASSRWVSYNSPLHF.

This rearrangement joins TRBV6-6 to TRBJ1-6, with D uncertain. Looked up from germline, CDR1 is MNHNY and CDR2 is SVGAGI (reference sequence). Deletions cut 6 bases from V and 3 bases from J, with 12 bases between. The CDR3 consists of 15 residues. The CDR3 sequence: CASRAQANYNSPLHF. As DNA, the CDR3 is TGTGCCAGCAGGGCCCAGGCAAACTATAATTCACCCCTCCACTTT.

The chain links TRBV6-1 to TRBJ2-1; no firm D call. Germline lookup yields CDR1 MNHNS and CDR2 SASEGT. CDR3 size: 10 residues. With 2 bases removed from V and 10 bases from J, the gap between germline ends came to 3 bases. The CDR3 DNA follows: TGTGCCAGCAGTGAATGGGAGCAGTTCTTC. This encodes CASSEWEQFF.

The CDR3 coding sequence is TGTGCCAGCAGTGAGGGACCCCTCTATGGCTACACCTTC. It encodes CASSEGPLYGYTF. The V gene is TRBV6-1, the J gene TRBJ1-2, with TRBD1 as a possible D gene (5 bases). The CDR3 sequence is 13 residues long. Trimming stripped 3 bases from V and 4 bases from J, with 9 bases between. Germline V gene lookup returns CDR1 MNHNS and CDR2 SASEGT.

The chain uses TRBV25-1 and TRBJ2-7; 7 bases map to TRBD1. V lost 3 bases and J lost 3; bases outside the gene matches: 8. This CDR3 has 15 amino acids. Germline V CDR1 and CDR2: MGHDK, SYGVNS. CDR3 protein: CASSDPETGIYEQYF. CDR3 in DNA: TGTGCCAGCAGTGACCCTGAGACAGGGATCTACGAGCAGTACTTC.

The V gene is TRBV5-6, the J gene TRBJ2-5; either TRBD1 or TRBD2 may supply D (5 bases each). The V and J ends lost 4 bases and 4 bases respectively, with 17 bases between them. The CDR3 is 15 amino acids. Germline assignment: CDR1 SGHDT and CDR2 YYEEEE. The CDR3 sequence is CASSTTLSGAETQYF. The CDR3 coding sequence is TGTGCCAGCAGCACCACCTTGTCCGGGGCAGAGACCCAGTACTTC.

This clone was detected a few times. The gene calls are TRBV11-2 and TRBJ1-1; D gene uncertain. Germline loops: CDR1 SGHAT, CDR2 FQNNGV. The germline V and J ends were trimmed by 3 bases and 1 base, with 6 bases remaining between them. This CDR3 spans 13 amino acids. CDR3 nucleotide sequence: TGTGCCAGCAGCTTTTCCGAGAACACTGAAGCTTTCTTT. Translated: CASSFSENTEAFF.

This chain links TRBV7-9 with TRBJ1-1; 7 positions agree with TRBD1. CDR3 length: 14 amino acids. Germline lookup yields CDR1 SEHNR and CDR2 FQNEAQ (reference sequence). The V and J ends lost 3 bases and 4 bases, in that order; junction bases with no gene match: 5. DNA of the CDR3: TGTGCCAGCAGCTTGACAGGGTTTAGCACTGAAGCTTTCTTT. Amino acids: CASSLTGFSTEAFF. The entire variable domain, with the rest obtained from reference TRBV7-9 and TRBJ1-1, is as follows: DTGVSQNPRHKITKRGQNVTFRCDPISEHNRLYWYRQTLGQGPEFLTYFQNEAQLEKSRLLSDRFSAERPKGSFSTLEIQRTEQGDSAMYLCASSLTGFSTEAFFGQGTRLTVV.

This clone has a single count. The chain is built from TRBV6-5 and TRBJ1-2; 12 nucleotides match TRBD1. The CDR3 has 16 residues. CDR1 and CDR2 (germline): MNHEY, SVGAGI. J lost 7 bases, V lost 0 bases, and 6 bases had no gene match. The CDR3 bases are TGTGCCAGCAGTTACTCTTTGGGACAGGGGGCGGGTGGCTACACCTTC. This codes for CASSYSLGQGAGGYTF.

This rearrangement joins TRBV27 to TRBJ2-2, with D perhaps matching TRBD1 or TRBD2 (5 bases each). V gave up 9 bases and J gave up 3 bases, with 17 bases separating them. This CDR3 contains 15 residues. In germline, CDR1 is MNHEY, CDR2 SMNVEV (reference sequence). The CDR3 DNA is TGTGCCAGTCGGCCGGGGACGGTTGACACCGGGGAGCTGTTTTTT. Its protein is CASRPGTVDTGELFF.

This chain connects TRBV10-3 to TRBJ2-1, with TRBD2 matching over 12 bases. V trimming: 4 bases; J trimming: 8 bases; junction bases outside the gene matches: 3. The CDR3 is made up of 14 amino acids. Germline assignment: CDR1 ENHRY and CDR2 SYGVKD. DNA of the CDR3: TGTGCCATCAGTGGCGGACTAGCGGGGTATGAGCAGTTCTTC. Amino acids: CAISGGLAGYEQFF.

The chain carries TRBV5-1 and TRBJ1-5; a possible D gene is TRBD1 (5 bases). CDR1 SGHRS and CDR2 YFSETQ come from the germline V gene. This CDR3 region has 14 residues. Trimming shortened V by 0 bases and J by 4 bases, and 8 bases separated the two germline ends. In DNA, the CDR3 is TGCGCCAGCAGCTTGGGTGGACAAAATCAGCCCCAGCATTTT. Protein sequence: CASSLGGQNQPQHF.

This clone is judged medium-sized (0.01 to 0.1%). The V call is TRBV12-5, the J call TRBJ1-5; 7 bases line up with TRBD1. This CDR3 region has 16 residues. V shed 6 bases and J 0 bases; nucleotides not matched to a gene: 8. Germline V lookup: CDR1 LGHNT, CDR2 FRNRAP. This CDR3 is CASGGGGPDSNQPQHF. CDR3 DNA sequence: TGTGCTAGTGGCGGAGGGGGCCCTGATAGCAATCAGCCCCAGCATTTT.

V and J are TRBV1 and TRBJ2-3; the table's D gene call, TRBD1, was not cross checked with the DNA. TRBV1 is a listed pseudogene. The CDR3 spans 16 residues. The CDR3 bases are TGCACCAGCAGCCAAGACCCATGTACATTCACAGATACGCAGTATTTT. Translated, it gives CTSSQDPCTFTDTQYF.

This clone was detected only once. The rearrangement links TRBV30 to TRBJ2-6; no reliable D call. V shed 1 base and J shed 2 bases, with 3 bases lying between them. The CDR3 contains 13 residues. Per germline, CDR1 GTSNPN and CDR2 SVGIG (reference sequence). The CDR3 coding sequence is TGTGCCTGGAGTGGAACTGGGGCCAACGTCCTGACTTTC. Translation gives CAWSGTGANVLTF.

The chain is built from TRBV27 and TRBJ2-7; 10 bases agree with TRBD1. V lost 2 bases and J lost 0; bases outside the gene matches: 13. The germline gives CDR1 MNHEY, CDR2 SMNVEV (reference sequence). The CDR3 runs to 19 residues. The CDR3: CASSLKPGQGSSSSYEQYF. The CDR3 region has the DNA TGTGCCAGCAGTTTAAAGCCGGGACAGGGGTCCTCGAGCTCCTACGAGCAGTACTTC.

The genes are TRBV3-1 (or the pseudogene TRBV3-2) and TRBJ2-5; 15 bases agree with TRBD2. With 3 bases clipped from V and 5 bases from J, the junction kept 1 base outside the gene matches. The CDR3 consists of 15 residues. From germline, CDR1 is LGHDT and CDR2 YNNKEL (reference sequence). The CDR3 loop reads CASSQGTSGGETQYF. CDR3 nucleotides: TGTGCCAGCAGCCAGGGGACTAGCGGGGGGGAGACCCAGTACTTC.